This TCR beta chain was captured by sequencing in a study of cytomegalovirus exposure and HLA in healthy donors. PCR amplification relied on 60 Vbeta primers (plus 13 Jbeta primers). Generated by immunoSEQ multiplex PCR, the TCRdb table keeps only in-frame clones and is missing some. Of around 160,000 clones detected, 77% appear once; the ten largest clones hold roughly 7.3%. Whereas donors were nominally healthy upon sampling, unrecorded immune exposures were probable. Sequencing used PBMCs. This receptor was obtained from a male donor in good health and CMV-seropositive.

CDR3 coding DNA: TGTGCCAGCAGTACTTCCCGGGACAGTTCACCCCTCCACTTT. It codes for CASSTSRDSSPLHF. This chain joins TRBV9 and TRBJ1-6; TRBD1 aligns across 7 bases. This CDR3 comprises 14 residues. The V and J ends lost 5 bases and 9 bases, in that order; junction bases with no gene match: 8. From germline, CDR1 is SGDLS and CDR2 YYNGEE.